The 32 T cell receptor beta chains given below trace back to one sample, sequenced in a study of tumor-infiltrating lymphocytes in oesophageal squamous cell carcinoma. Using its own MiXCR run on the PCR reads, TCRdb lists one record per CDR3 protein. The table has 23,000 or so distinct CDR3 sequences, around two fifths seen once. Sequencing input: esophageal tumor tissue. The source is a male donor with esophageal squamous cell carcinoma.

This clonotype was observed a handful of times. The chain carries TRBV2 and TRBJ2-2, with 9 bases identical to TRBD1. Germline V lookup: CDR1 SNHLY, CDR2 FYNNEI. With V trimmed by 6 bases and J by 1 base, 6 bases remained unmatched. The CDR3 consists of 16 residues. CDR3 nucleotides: TGTGCCAGCAGCCTAAGGGGACAGGGGAACACCGGGGAGCTGTTTTTT. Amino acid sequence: CASSLRGQGNTGELFF.

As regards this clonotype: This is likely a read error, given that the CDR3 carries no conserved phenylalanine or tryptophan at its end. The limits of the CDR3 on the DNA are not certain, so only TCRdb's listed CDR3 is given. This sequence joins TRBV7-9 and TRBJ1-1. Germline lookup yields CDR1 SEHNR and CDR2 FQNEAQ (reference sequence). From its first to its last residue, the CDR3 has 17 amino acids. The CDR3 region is CASSLYSGTYNEQFFGP.

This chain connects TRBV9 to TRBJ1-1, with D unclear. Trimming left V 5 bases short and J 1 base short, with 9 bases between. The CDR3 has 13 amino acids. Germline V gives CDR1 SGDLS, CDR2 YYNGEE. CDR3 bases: TGTGCCAGCAGTACACCGGGGAACACTGAAGCTTTCTTT. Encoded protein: CASSTPGNTEAFF.

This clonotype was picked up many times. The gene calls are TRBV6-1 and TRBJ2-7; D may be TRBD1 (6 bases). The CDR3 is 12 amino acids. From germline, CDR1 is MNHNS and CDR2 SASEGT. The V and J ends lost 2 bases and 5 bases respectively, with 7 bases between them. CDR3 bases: TGTGCCAGCAGTGAAAGGGACAACGAGCAGTACTTC. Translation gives CASSERDNEQYF.

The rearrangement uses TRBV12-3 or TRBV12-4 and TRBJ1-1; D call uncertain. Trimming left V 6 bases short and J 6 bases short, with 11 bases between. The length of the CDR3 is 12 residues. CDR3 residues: CASSPKVSEAFF. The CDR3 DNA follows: TGTGCCAGCAGCCCCAAGGTGTCTGAAGCTTTCTTT.

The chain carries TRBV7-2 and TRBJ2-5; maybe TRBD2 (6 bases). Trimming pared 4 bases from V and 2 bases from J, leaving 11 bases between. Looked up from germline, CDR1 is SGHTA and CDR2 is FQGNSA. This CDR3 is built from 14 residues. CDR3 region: CASSWGGAQETQYF. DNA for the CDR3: TGTGCCAGCAGCTGGGGCGGGGCTCAAGAGACCCAGTACTTC.

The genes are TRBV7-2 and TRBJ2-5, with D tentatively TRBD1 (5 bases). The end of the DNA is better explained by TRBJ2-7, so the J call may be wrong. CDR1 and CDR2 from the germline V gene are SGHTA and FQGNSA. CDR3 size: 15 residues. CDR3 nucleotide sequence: TGTGCCAGCAGCTCTTTCAGGACATCAGCCTACGAGCAGTACTTC. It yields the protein CASSSFRTSAYEQYF.

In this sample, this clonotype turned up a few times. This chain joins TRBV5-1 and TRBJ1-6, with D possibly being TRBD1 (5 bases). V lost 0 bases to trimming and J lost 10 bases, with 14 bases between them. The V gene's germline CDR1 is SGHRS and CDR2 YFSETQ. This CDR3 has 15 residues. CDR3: CASSLEWGVESPLHF. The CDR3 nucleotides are TGCGCCAGCAGCTTGGAATGGGGGGTAGAATCACCCCTCCACTTT.

The CDR3 sequence: CASSLVGGPYNEQFF. In DNA form, the CDR3 reads TGTGCCAGCAGCTTAGTCGGGGGGCCTTACAATGAGCAGTTCTTC. The chain employs TRBV7-6 and TRBJ2-5; the D gene is possibly TRBD2 (7 bases). Near its end, the DNA agrees better with TRBJ2-1, so the J call may be wrong. The CDR3 runs to 15 residues. CDR1 is SGHVS and CDR2 is FNYEAQ in the germline V gene.

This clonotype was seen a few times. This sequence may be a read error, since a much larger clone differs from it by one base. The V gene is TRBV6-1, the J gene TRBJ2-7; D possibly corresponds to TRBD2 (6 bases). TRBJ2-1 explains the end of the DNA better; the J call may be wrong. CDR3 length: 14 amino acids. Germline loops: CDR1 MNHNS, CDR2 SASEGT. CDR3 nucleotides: TGTGCCAGCAGTGATCCCTCTAGCGTCTACGAGCAGTTCTTC. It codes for CASSDPSSVYEQFF.

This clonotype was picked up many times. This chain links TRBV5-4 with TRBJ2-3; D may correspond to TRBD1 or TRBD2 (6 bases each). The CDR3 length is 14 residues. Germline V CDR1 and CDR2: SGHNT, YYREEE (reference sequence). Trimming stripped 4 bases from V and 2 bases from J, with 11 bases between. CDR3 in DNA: TGTGCCAGCAGCCCCGGGGGCCTCACAGATACGCAGTATTTT. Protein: CASSPGGLTDTQYF. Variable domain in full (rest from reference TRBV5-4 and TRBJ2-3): ETGVTQSPTHLIKTRGQQVTLRCSSQSGHNTVSWYQQALGQGPQFIFQYYREEENGRGNFPPRFSGLQFPNYSSELNVNALELDDSALYLCASSPGGLTDTQYFGPGTRLTVL.

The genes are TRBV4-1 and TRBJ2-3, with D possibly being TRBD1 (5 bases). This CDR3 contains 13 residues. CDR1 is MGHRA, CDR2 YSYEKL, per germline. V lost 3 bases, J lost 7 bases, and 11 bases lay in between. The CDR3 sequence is CASSHASGNTQYF. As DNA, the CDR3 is TGCGCCAGCAGCCATGCTTCAGGGAATACGCAGTATTTT.

CDR3 sequence reads: CASSLRSCYNEQYF. The CDR3 nucleotides read TGTGCCAGCAGTTTAAGGAGCTGCTACAATGAGCAGTACTTC. The V gene is TRBV12-3 or TRBV12-4, the J gene TRBJ2-5; D is ambiguous. The CDR3 consists of 14 residues. Trimming removed 2 bases at V and 11 bases at J, with 18 bases between.

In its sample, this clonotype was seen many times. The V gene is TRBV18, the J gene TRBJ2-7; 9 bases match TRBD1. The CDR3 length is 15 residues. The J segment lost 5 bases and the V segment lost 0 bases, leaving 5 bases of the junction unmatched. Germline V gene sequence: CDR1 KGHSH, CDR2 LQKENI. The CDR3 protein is CASSPPGQGGHEQYF. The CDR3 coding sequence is TGTGCCAGCTCACCACCGGGACAGGGCGGCCACGAGCAGTACTTC.

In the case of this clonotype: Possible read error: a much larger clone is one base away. The CDR3 DNA is TGCGCCAACAGTCGTGGACAGGGTCAAGATAGCAATCAGCCCCAGCATTTT. As protein: CANSRGQGQDSNQPQHF. The chain recombines TRBV4-1 with TRBJ1-5, with TRBD1 matching 8 bases. Looked up from germline, CDR1 is MGHRA and CDR2 is YSYEKL. The CDR3 length is 17 residues. V shed 10 bases, J shed 0 bases, and the junction held 14 bases outside the gene matches.

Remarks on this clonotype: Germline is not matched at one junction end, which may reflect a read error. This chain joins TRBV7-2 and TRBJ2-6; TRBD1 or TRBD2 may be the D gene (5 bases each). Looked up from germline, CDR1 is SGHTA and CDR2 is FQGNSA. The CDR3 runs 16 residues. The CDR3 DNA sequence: TGTGCCAGCAGCCGTAAAGCCGGGACCGAAAATTCACCCCTCCACTTC. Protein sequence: CASSRKAGTENSPLHF.

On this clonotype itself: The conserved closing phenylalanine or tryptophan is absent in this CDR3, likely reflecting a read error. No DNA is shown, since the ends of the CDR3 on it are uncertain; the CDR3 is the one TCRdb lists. The CDR3 is CASSAPGTGGHYGYTFGS. This chain joins TRBV6-5 and TRBJ2-4; the DNA was not used to check the table's D call, TRBD1. The CDR3 sequence runs 18 residues, both termini included. Germline lookup yields CDR1 MNHEY and CDR2 SVGAGI.

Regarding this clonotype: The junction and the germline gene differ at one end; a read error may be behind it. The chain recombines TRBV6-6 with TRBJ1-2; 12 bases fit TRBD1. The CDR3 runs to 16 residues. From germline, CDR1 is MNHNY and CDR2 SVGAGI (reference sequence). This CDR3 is CASSYSFGTGGDGYNF. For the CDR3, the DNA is TGTGCCAGCAGTTACTCGTTCGGGACAGGGGGCGATGGCTACAACTTC.

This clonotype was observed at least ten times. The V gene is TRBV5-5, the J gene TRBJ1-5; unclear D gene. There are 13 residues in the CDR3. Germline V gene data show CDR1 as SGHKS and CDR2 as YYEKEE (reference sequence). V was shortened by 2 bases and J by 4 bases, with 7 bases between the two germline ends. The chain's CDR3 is CASSFSQNQPQHF. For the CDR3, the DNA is TGTGCCAGCAGCTTTTCCCAGAATCAGCCCCAGCATTTT.

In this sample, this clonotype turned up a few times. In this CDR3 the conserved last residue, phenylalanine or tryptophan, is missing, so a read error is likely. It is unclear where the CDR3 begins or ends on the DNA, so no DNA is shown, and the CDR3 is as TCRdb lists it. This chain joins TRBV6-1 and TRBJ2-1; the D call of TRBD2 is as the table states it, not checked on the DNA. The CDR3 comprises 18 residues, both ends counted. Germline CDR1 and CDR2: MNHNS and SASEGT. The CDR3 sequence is CASSLTTGTGDGTLHFGN.

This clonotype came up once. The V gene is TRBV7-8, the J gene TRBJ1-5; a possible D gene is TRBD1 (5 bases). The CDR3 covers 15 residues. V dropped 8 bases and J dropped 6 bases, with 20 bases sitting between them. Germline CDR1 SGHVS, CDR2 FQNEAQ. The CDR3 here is CASSRDSLSGQPQHF. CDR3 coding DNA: TGTGCCAGCTCCAGGGATTCCTTAAGTGGTCAGCCCCAGCATTTT.

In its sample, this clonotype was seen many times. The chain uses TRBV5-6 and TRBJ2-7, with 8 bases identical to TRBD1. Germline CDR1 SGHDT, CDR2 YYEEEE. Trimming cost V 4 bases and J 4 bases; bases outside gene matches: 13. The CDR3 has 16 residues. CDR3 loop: CASSQRQGRLLYEQYF. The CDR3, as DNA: TGTGCCAGCAGCCAAAGACAGGGGAGATTACTTTACGAGCAGTACTTC. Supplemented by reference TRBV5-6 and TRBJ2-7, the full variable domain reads DAGVTQSPTHLIKTRGQQVTLRCSPKSGHDTVSWYQQALGQGPQFIFQYYEEEERQRGNFPDRFSGHQFPNYSSELNVNALLLGDSALYLCASSQRQGRLLYEQYFGPGTRLTVT.

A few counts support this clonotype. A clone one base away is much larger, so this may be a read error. Written as DNA, the CDR3 is TGTGCCACCAGCGACCTTCCCACGACGAATGAGCAGTACTTC. Protein product: CATSDLPTTNEQYF. The rearrangement links TRBV24-1 to TRBJ2-4; D not certain. This CDR3 region has 14 residues. The germline CDR1 and CDR2 sequences are KGHDR and SFDVKD. The V gene lost 7 bases and the J gene lost 13 bases, with 22 bases spanning the gap.

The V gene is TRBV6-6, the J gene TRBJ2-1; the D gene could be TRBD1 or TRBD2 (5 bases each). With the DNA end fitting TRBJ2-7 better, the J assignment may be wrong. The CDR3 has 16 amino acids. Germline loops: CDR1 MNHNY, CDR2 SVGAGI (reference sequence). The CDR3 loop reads CASSYSKGRRSDEQYF. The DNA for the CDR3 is TGTGCCAGCAGTTACTCTAAGGGACGGAGATCGGACGAGCAGTACTTC.

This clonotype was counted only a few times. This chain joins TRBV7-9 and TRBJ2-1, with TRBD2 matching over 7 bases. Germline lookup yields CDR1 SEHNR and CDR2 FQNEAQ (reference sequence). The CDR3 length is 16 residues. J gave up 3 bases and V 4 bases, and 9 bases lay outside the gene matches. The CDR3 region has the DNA TGTGCCAGCAGCTCCGAGGGGACTATCCTCTACAATGAGCAGTTCTTC. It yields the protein CASSSEGTILYNEQFF.

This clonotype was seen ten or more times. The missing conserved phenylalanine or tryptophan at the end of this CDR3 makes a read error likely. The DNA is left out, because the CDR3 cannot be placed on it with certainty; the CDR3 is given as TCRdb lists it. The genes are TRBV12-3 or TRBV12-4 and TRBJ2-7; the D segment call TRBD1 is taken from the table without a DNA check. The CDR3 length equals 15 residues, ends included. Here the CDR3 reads CASSWTGSYGYTFGS.

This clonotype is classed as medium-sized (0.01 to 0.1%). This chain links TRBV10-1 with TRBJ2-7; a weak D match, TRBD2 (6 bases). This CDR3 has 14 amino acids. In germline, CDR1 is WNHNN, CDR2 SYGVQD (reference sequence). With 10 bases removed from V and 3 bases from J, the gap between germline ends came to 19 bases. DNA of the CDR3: TGCGCCACCCGGAACGGAGGGGCCTTCTACGAGCAGTACTTC. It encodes CATRNGGAFYEQYF.

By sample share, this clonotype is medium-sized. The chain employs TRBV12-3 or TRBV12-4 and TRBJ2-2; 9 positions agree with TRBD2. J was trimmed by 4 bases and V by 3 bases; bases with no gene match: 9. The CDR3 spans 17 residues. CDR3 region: CASSFIAGDLSTGELFF. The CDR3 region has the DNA TGTGCCAGCAGTTTTATAGCGGGGGACTTGAGCACCGGGGAGCTGTTTTTT.

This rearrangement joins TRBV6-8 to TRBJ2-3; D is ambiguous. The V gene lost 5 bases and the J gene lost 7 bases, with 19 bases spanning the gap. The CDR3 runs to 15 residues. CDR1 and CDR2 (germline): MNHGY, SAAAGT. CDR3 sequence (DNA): TGTGCCAGCAGTACACCCGCTGGCTACCTCAATACGCAGTATTTT. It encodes CASSTPAGYLNTQYF.

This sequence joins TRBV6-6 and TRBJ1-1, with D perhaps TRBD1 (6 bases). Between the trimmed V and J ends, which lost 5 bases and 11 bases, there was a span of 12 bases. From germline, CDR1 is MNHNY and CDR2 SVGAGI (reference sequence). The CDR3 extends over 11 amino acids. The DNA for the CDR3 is TGTGCCAGCAGTGGCCCTCAGGGGGCTTTCTTT. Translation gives CASSGPQGAFF.

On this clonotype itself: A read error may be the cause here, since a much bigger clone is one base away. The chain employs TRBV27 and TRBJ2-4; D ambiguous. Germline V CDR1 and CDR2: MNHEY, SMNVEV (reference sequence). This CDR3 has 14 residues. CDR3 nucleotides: TGTGCCAGCTCTCGAGGCGACAACACCTACGAGCAGCACTTC. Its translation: CASSRGDNTYEQHF.

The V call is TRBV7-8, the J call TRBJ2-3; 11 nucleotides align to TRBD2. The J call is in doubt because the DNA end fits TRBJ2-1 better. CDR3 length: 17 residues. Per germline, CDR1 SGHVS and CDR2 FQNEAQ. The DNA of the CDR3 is TGTGCCAGCAGCTTAAGGCTAGCGGGAGGTGATTACAATGAGCAGTTCTTC. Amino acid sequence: CASSLRLAGGDYNEQFF.